The rows below give T cell receptor beta chains drawn from one sample of a study of cytomegalovirus exposure and HLA in healthy donors. This table comes from immunoSEQ multiplex PCR, and its TCRdb copy is limited to in-frame clones, with some not included. This table holds approximately 170,000 clones, 65% to 70% found once. The specimen was PBMCs. The source is a woman between 18 and 30 years old in good health and CMV-seropositive. The CDR3 runs from the conserved cysteine through the conserved F or W. D genes are given only for firm matches. Expanded clones get a size class; other rows say once, few or many, or leave the size out.

TRBV30	TRBD2	TRBJ2-2	.	TGTGCCCTACTAGCGGGCTATACCACCGGGGAGCTGTTTTTT	CALLAGYTTGELFF
TRBV4-2	.	TRBJ1-1	.	TGTGCCAGCAGCCATTTGGAGGGAAGTGAAGCTTTCTTT	CASSHLEGSEAFF
TRBV7-8	TRBD2	TRBJ2-1	.	TGTGCCAGCAGCTTATCCAGCGGGGGATCCAATGAGCAGTTCTTC	CASSLSSGGSNEQFF
TRBV30	.	TRBJ2-2	.	TGTGCCTGGAGTGTGCACCGGGAGTTGTTTTTT	CAWSVHRELFF
TRBV6-1	TRBD2	TRBJ2-5	.	TGTGCCAGCAGGGGGTGGGGAGGGAAAGAGACCCAGTACTTC	CASRGWGGKETQYF
TRBV4-2	.	TRBJ1-1	.	TGTGCCAGCAGCCAAATTAGGGGTTCGATGGCTGTGAACACTGAAGCTTTCTTT	CASSQIRGSMAVNTEAFF
TRBV6-6	.	TRBJ1-1	.	TGTGCCAGCAGGGAACAGGGCAACACTGAAGCTTTCTTT	CASREQGNTEAFF
TRBV11-2	.	TRBJ2-7	.	TGTGCCAGCAGCTTAGCCGGCAGGGGGGCCTACGAGCAGTACTTC	CASSLAGRGAYEQYF
TRBV10-3	.	TRBJ2-3	.	TGTGCCATCAGCGTAGCGAATACGCAGTATTTT	CAISVANTQYF
TRBV2	.	TRBJ1-6	few	TGTGCCAGCAGTGTAGAGTTTGTAGCTGATAATGATTCACCCCTCCACTTT	CASSVEFVADNDSPLHF
TRBV4-2	TRBD2	TRBJ2-3	.	TGTGCCAGCAGCCAAGGGCCTAGCGGAGGAAGCACAGATACGCAGTATTTT	CASSQGPSGGSTDTQYF
TRBV5-1	TRBD2	TRBJ2-2	.	TGCGCCAGCAGCTCCGGACTAGCGGGGGGGTATTTCGGGGAGCTGTTTTTT	CASSSGLAGGYFGELFF
TRBV27	.	TRBJ1-1	.	TGTGCCAGCAGGCGACTTTCCCTAGGTGAAGCTTTCTTT	CASRRLSLGEAFF
TRBV30	TRBD1	TRBJ1-1	.	TGTGCCTGGAGTTGGGACAGAGCGAACACTGAAGCTTTCTTT	CAWSWDRANTEAFF
TRBV27	.	TRBJ2-2	.	TGTGCCAGCAGTTTATCTCTTAGCAGCTCGAACACCGGGGAGCTGTTTTTT	CASSLSLSSSNTGELFF
TRBV5-1	.	TRBJ1-2	few	TGCGCCAGATCTCATGGCTACACCTTC	CARSHGYTF
TRBV7-9	TRBD1	TRBJ1-1	.	TGTGCCAGCAGCCAACAGGGGCCTGAAGCTTTCTTT	CASSQQGPEAFF
TRBV30	.	TRBJ1-1	.	TGTGCCTGGAGTAACTGGAGGTGGGCTTTCTTT	CAWSNWRWAFF
TRBV11-2	.	TRBJ1-5	.	TGTGCCAGCAGCCAAGGGGATAATCAGCCCCAGCATTTT	CASSQGDNQPQHF
TRBV19	TRBD1	TRBJ1-4	.	TGTGCCAGTAGACCAGAGCAGGGGGCAACTAATGAAAAACTGTTTTTT	CASRPEQGATNEKLFF
TRBV7-2	TRBD2	TRBJ2-2	few	TGTGCCAGCAGCTCACCGGGGGGAGCGGGAGTTTTATTCACCGGGGAGCTGTTTTTT	CASSSPGGAGVLFTGELFF
TRBV7-6	TRBD2	TRBJ2-1	few	TGTGCCAGCAGCTTAGCCCCCAGCGGGAATGTAGGCAATGAGCAGTTCTTC	CASSLAPSGNVGNEQFF
TRBV4-1	.	TRBJ2-3	once	TGCGCCAGCAGCCAAGGAGTAATGCCAGATACGCAGTATTTT	CASSQGVMPDTQYF
TRBV27	.	TRBJ1-6	.	TGTGCCAGCAAGAGGGACTTAAGCTCCTATAATTCACCCCTCCACTTT	CASKRDLSSYNSPLHF
TRBV28	.	TRBJ1-1	.	TGTGCCAGCAGTTCGAGCTCCATGAACACTGAAGCTTTCTTT	CASSSSSMNTEAFF
TRBV27	TRBD2	TRBJ2-3	.	TGTGCCAGCAGTTTGGCTAGCGGGGGGGCGGTTGGACCCCCAGATACGCAGTATTTT	CASSLASGGAVGPPDTQYF
TRBV2	TRBD1	TRBJ1-4	.	TGTGCCAGCAGAGGGACAGGGGCGCGAAAACTGTTTTTT	CASRGTGARKLFF
TRBV18	.	TRBJ1-4	.	TGTGCCAGCTCAGTTGGGCGTCGGGAAAAACTGTTTTTT	CASSVGRREKLFF
TRBV27	TRBD1	TRBJ2-7	.	TGTGCCAGCAGTTTACAGGGGGACTCCTACGAGCAGTACTTC	CASSLQGDSYEQYF
TRBV27	.	TRBJ2-7	.	TGTGCCAGCAGTTTATGGCGCGGAGGCTACGAGCAGTACTTC	CASSLWRGGYEQYF
TRBV29-1	.	TRBJ2-7	.	TGCAGCGTCCGGACCAGGGGTGTCCCCTACGAGCAGTACTTC	CSVRTRGVPYEQYF
TRBV13	.	TRBJ2-5	.	TGTGCCAGCAGCAAGGGACCAGGGGGGGAGACCCAGTACTTC	CASSKGPGGETQYF
TRBV6-1	.	TRBJ2-2	.	TGTGCCAGCCGGAGGCGTGGCGTACCCGGGGAGCTGTTTTTT	CASRRRGVPGELFF
TRBV6-1	.	TRBJ1-4	.	TGTGCCAGCAGTGAGGACAGTTGGGAACTGTTTTTT	CASSEDSWELFF
TRBV5-1	TRBD2	TRBJ2-5	once	TGCGCCAGCAGCTACGGGACTAGCGGGGGGATAGAAGAGACCCAGTACTTC	CASSYGTSGGIEETQYF
TRBV5-6	TRBD2	TRBJ2-7	few	TGTGCCAGCAGCTTGGCCTTCGGGGGGGTCTCCTACGAGCAGTACTTC	CASSLAFGGVSYEQYF
TRBV19	TRBD1	TRBJ2-7	.	TGTGCCAGTAGTCCCGGACAGGGGGTGCGCTACGAGCAGTACTTC	CASSPGQGVRYEQYF
TRBV11-2	.	TRBJ2-7	few	TGTGCCAGCAGCTTGAAGTGGGCACAGGTTCGAAGATTTCCCGAGCAGTACTTC	CASSLKWAQVRRFPEQYF
TRBV5-8	.	TRBJ1-5	.	TGTGCCAGCAGCTTGGCCGGGAACGGTGGGCAGCCCCAGCATTTT	CASSLAGNGGQPQHF
TRBV4-1	.	TRBJ2-1	.	TGCGCCAGCAGCCAAACCCCAGTGGTGAGGTCCTACAATGAGCAGTTCTTC	CASSQTPVVRSYNEQFF
TRBV19	.	TRBJ2-1	.	TGTGCCAGTAGTCTGTTACTATACAATGAGCAGTTCTTC	CASSLLLYNEQFF
TRBV27	TRBD2	TRBJ2-1	.	TGTGCCAGCAATCGACTAGCGGGAAGGTTCGGCAATGAGCAGTTCTTC	CASNRLAGRFGNEQFF
TRBV6-1	TRBD2	TRBJ2-7	.	TGTGCCTGCCGTATGGCGGGAGGGAAATACGAGCAGTACTTC	CACRMAGGKYEQYF
TRBV28	TRBD2	TRBJ2-1	.	TGTGCCAGCAGTTTCGTTTGGGGGACTAGCGGGAGCCCCCGCTCCTACAATGAGCAGTTCTTC	CASSFVWGTSGSPRSYNEQFF
TRBV7-2	TRBD2	TRBJ2-7	once	TGTGCCAGCAGCTTCGTGGGAGGGTCTCAGGAGCAGTACTTC	CASSFVGGSQEQYF
TRBV6-6	TRBD2	TRBJ2-1	.	TGTGCCAGCAGTGACCGGACTAGCGGGGGCGGCGAGCAGTTCTTC	CASSDRTSGGGEQFF
TRBV4-2	TRBD1	TRBJ2-5	.	TGTGCCAGCAGTCAAGACAGGGAAGAGACCCAGTACTTC	CASSQDREETQYF
TRBV6-1	TRBD2	TRBJ2-1	few	TGTGCCAGCAGGGGACTAGCGTACAATGAGCAGTTCTTC	CASRGLAYNEQFF
TRBV7-2	.	TRBJ1-1	.	TGTGCCAGCAGCATGTCGGGGAGGGGGACCTTAAACACTGAAGCTTTCTTT	CASSMSGRGTLNTEAFF
TRBV9	TRBD1	TRBJ2-7	.	TGTGCCAGCAGCGTAGCGTCGGGACAGGGTTACGAGCAGTACTTC	CASSVASGQGYEQYF
TRBV4-2	TRBD2	TRBJ2-1	.	TGTGCCAGCAGCCAAGATTCGACTAGCGGATCCTACAATGAGCAGTTCTTC	CASSQDSTSGSYNEQFF
TRBV19	.	TRBJ1-4	.	TGTGCCAGTAGTATAGACCTTCTGAAGAGAACTAATGAAAAACTGTTTTTT	CASSIDLLKRTNEKLFF
TRBV4-2	.	TRBJ1-1	.	TGTGCCAGCAGCCAAGAGGGCTCCCCCGAGAACACTGAAGCTTTCTTT	CASSQEGSPENTEAFF
TRBV7-6	.	TRBJ2-2	once	TGTGCCAGCAGCGTAGACAGGCCCGGGGAGCTGTTTTTT	CASSVDRPGELFF
TRBV10-3	TRBD1	TRBJ2-1	.	TGTGCCATCAGTGATCAGGGGGACTACAATGAGCAGTTCTTC	CAISDQGDYNEQFF